These 29 T cell receptor beta chains were sequenced from one sample in a study of cytomegalovirus exposure and HLA in healthy donors. The PCR made use of 60 Vbeta and 13 Jbeta primers. Libraries were prepared by immunoSEQ multiplex PCR; TCRdb keeps only in-frame clonotypes and omits some of them. This sample has around 130,000 clones, with 75% to 85% found just once. The sequencing sample was made of PBMCs. The source of these receptors is a man aged 45-65 years in good health and CMV-seronegative.

The chain joins TRBV18 to TRBJ1-1; possible D gene TRBD1, 6 bases. The ends were cut back, 5 bases at V and 8 bases at J, with 21 bases in the middle. CDR1 is KGHSH, CDR2 LQKENI, per germline. The CDR3 covers 15 residues. CDR3 nucleotide sequence: TGTGCCAGCTCAAAGGAAGGACAGACGTTTCTCGAAGCTTTCTTT. Protein sequence: CASSKEGQTFLEAFF. The full variable domain, its missing parts supplied by reference TRBV18 and TRBJ1-1, is NAGVMQNPRHLVRRRGQEARLRCSPMKGHSHVYWYRQLPEEGLKFMVYLQKENIIDESGMPKERFSAEFPKEGPSILRIQQVVRGDSAAYFCASSKEGQTFLEAFFGQGTRLTVV.

This clone occurred a few times. V gene TRBV6-6 combines with J gene TRBJ1-2, with a possible D match to TRBD1 (6 bases). CDR3 length: 16 residues. With 0 bases removed from V and 4 bases from J, the gap between germline ends came to 15 bases. The germline CDR1 and CDR2 sequences are MNHNY and SVGAGI (reference sequence). The CDR3: CASSYSSGAYLYGYTF. DNA of the CDR3: TGTGCCAGCAGTTACTCGTCAGGGGCTTACCTCTATGGCTACACCTTC.

V and J are TRBV27 and TRBJ1-1; perhaps TRBD1 as D (5 bases). Germline values: CDR1 MNHEY, CDR2 SMNVEV (reference sequence). Trimming took 0 bases from V and 0 from J, leaving 8 bases between them. This CDR3 has 15 residues. This CDR3 is CASSLSTVMNTEAFF. The CDR3 coding sequence is TGTGCCAGCAGTTTATCGACAGTAATGAACACTGAAGCTTTCTTT.

This chain uses TRBV29-1 with TRBJ1-1; a weak D match, TRBD1 (6 bases). V dropped 6 bases and J dropped 0 bases, with 14 bases sitting between them. The CDR3 sequence is 14 residues long. Germline-derived CDR1 and CDR2 are SQVTM and ANQGSEA. In nucleotides, the CDR3 is TGCAGCGTCGTCAGGGGTGGAGTGAACACTGAAGCTTTCTTT. Translated, it gives CSVVRGGVNTEAFF.

The genes are TRBV6-1 and TRBJ2-7; D may be TRBD2 (5 bases). Per the germline V gene, CDR1 is MNHNS and CDR2 is SASEGT. The CDR3 sequence is 14 residues long. The V end lost 7 bases, the J end lost 6 bases, and 19 bases lay between the germline ends. This CDR3 reads CASTEGRTPLEQYF. The CDR3 DNA follows: TGTGCCAGCACTGAGGGCCGAACGCCCCTCGAGCAGTACTTC.

The chain recombines TRBV4-3 with TRBJ2-1, with D tentatively TRBD2 (5 bases). This CDR3 has 15 residues. V lost 1 base and J lost 5, with 12 bases in between. From germline, CDR1 is LGHNA and CDR2 YSLEER. The CDR3: CASSQGRGFNNEQFF. DNA of the CDR3: TGCGCCAGCAGCCAAGGGCGCGGGTTCAACAATGAGCAGTTCTTC.

The chain joins TRBV2 to TRBJ2-1; D is perhaps TRBD2 (5 bases). Trimming shortened V by 2 bases and J by 3 bases, and 11 bases separated the two germline ends. The CDR3 contains 15 residues. Germline CDR1 reads SNHLY; CDR2 reads FYNNEI. This CDR3 reads CASSEPLRGYNEQFF. CDR3 DNA sequence: TGTGCCAGCAGTGAACCACTACGGGGCTACAATGAGCAGTTCTTC.

In this sample, this clone turned up once. The V gene is TRBV5-4, the J gene TRBJ2-2; D might be TRBD1 (6 bases). The CDR3 consists of 15 residues. V gave up 0 bases and J gave up 1 base, with 7 bases separating them. Germline assignment: CDR1 SGHNT and CDR2 YYREEE (reference sequence). The CDR3 spells CASSLAGQNTGELFF. The CDR3 bases are TGTGCCAGCAGCTTGGCGGGACAGAACACCGGGGAGCTGTTTTTT.

The chain is built from TRBV19 and TRBJ2-5, with 8 nucleotides matching TRBD2. Germline lookup yields CDR1 LNHDA and CDR2 SQIVND (reference sequence). V was clipped by 4 bases and J by 7 bases; unmatched bases: 8. The CDR3 covers 14 residues. CDR3: CASSTGLVVGTQYF. As DNA, the CDR3 is TGTGCCAGTAGTACGGGACTAGTAGTCGGGACCCAGTACTTC.

The rearrangement uses TRBV7-2 and TRBJ2-5, with 9 positions matching TRBD2. V was pared by 1 base and J by 1 base, with 10 bases of the junction left unmatched. CDR3 length: 18 amino acids. Germline CDR1 reads SGHTA; CDR2 reads FQGNSA. This CDR3 is CASSLVLAGAPIQETQYF. The CDR3 DNA reads TGTGCCAGCAGCTTAGTGTTAGCGGGGGCCCCCATCCAAGAGACCCAGTACTTC.

V gene TRBV7-3 combines with J gene TRBJ2-5; TRBD2 matches at 8 bases. CDR3 length: 17 amino acids. The V and J ends lost 1 base and 0 bases, in that order; junction bases with no gene match: 7. From germline, CDR1 is SGHTA and CDR2 FQGTGA. The CDR3 nucleotides are TGTGCCAGCAGCTTAAATGGCGGGGGGATTGACCAAGAGACCCAGTACTTC. Its protein product is CASSLNGGGIDQETQYF.

The CDR3 sequence is CASMLGSRANTEAFF. DNA of the CDR3: TGTGCCAGTATGCTGGGTTCCAGGGCGAACACTGAAGCTTTCTTT. V and J are TRBV19 and TRBJ1-1, with a tentative D call TRBD1 (5 bases). V was clipped by 7 bases and J by 1 base, with 16 bases between them. Germline lookup yields CDR1 LNHDA and CDR2 SQIVND (reference sequence). The CDR3 loop spans 15 amino acids.

This chain uses TRBV5-4 with TRBJ2-6, with no clear D. The CDR3 covers 14 residues. The germline CDR1 and CDR2 sequences are SGHNT and YYREEE (reference sequence). Trimming cost V 8 bases and J 0 bases, with 9 bases left between them. The CDR3 bases are TGTGCCAGTTCACAGCTCTCTGGGGCCAACGTCCTGACTTTC. It is translated as CASSQLSGANVLTF.

To note about this clone: The junction departs from the called germline gene at one end, perhaps through a read error. Other DNA sequences in the sample encode the same CDR3. V gene TRBV15 combines with J gene TRBJ1-1, with 8 bases aligning to TRBD1. The germline V gene encodes CDR1 LNHNV and CDR2 YYDKDF (reference sequence). This CDR3 is built from 13 residues. CDR3 protein: CATSNRGNTEAFF. The CDR3 DNA reads TGTGCCACCAGCAACAGGGGGAACACCGAAGCTTTCTTT.

The chain employs TRBV9 and TRBJ2-5; 8 positions match TRBD1. Germline CDR1 reads SGDLS; CDR2 reads YYNGEE. Trimming removed 0 bases from V and 1 base from J; junction bases left unmatched: 5. CDR3 length: 16 amino acids. CDR3 protein: CASSVGAGGPQETQYF. The CDR3 region has the DNA TGTGCCAGCAGCGTAGGGGCAGGGGGCCCCCAAGAGACCCAGTACTTC.

This chain connects TRBV7-6 to TRBJ2-5; 10 bases are shared with TRBD1. V lost 0 bases to trimming and J lost 2 bases; unmatched junction nucleotides: 9. The CDR3 is made up of 18 amino acids. The germline V gene encodes CDR1 SGHVS and CDR2 FNYEAQ. CDR3 sequence (DNA): TGTGCCAGCAGCTTAGCGGGGGGGACAGGGGTCTTTCAAGAGACCCAGTACTTC. This codes for CASSLAGGTGVFQETQYF.

The V call is TRBV5-1, the J call TRBJ1-1, with D perhaps TRBD1 (5 bases). The V end was cut by 4 bases, the J end by 5 bases, with 18 bases between. Germline V CDR1 and CDR2: SGHRS, YFSETQ. This CDR3 has 15 amino acids. The CDR3: CASSVGPMGGTEAFF. CDR3 in DNA: TGCGCCAGCAGCGTCGGCCCCATGGGGGGGACTGAAGCTTTCTTT.

The rearrangement joins TRBV30 to TRBJ2-5, with TRBD2 identical over 7 bases. V shed 0 bases and J 5 bases; nucleotides not matched to a gene: 6. Germline-derived CDR1 and CDR2 are GTSNPN and SVGIG (reference sequence). The CDR3 is made up of 14 amino acids. The CDR3 here is CAWSVRGVEETQYF. DNA for the CDR3: TGTGCCTGGAGTGTCCGGGGGGTGGAGGAGACCCAGTACTTC.

This clone was counted once. The chain uses TRBV10-3 and TRBJ1-1; weak D call: TRBD1 (5 bases). Germline values: CDR1 ENHRY, CDR2 SYGVKD. This CDR3 is built from 14 residues. Trimming cost V 0 bases and J 3 bases, with 8 bases left between them. In DNA form, the CDR3 reads TGTGCCATCAGTGAGTCCAGGGAGGACACTGAAGCTTTCTTT. It specifies CAISESREDTEAFF.

The chain joins TRBV18 to TRBJ2-2, with D maybe TRBD2 (5 bases). The germline gives CDR1 KGHSH, CDR2 LQKENI. The V end lost 3 bases, the J end lost 7 bases, and 15 bases lay between the germline ends. The CDR3 loop spans 15 amino acids. Here the CDR3 reads CASSPGIARDGELFF. The CDR3 DNA follows: TGTGCCAGCTCACCCGGGATCGCACGCGACGGGGAGCTGTTTTTT.

This clone has only one observation. The J gene is TRBJ2-1, the V gene TRBV27; D not certain. V shed 8 bases and J shed 0 bases, with 11 bases lying between them. This CDR3 is 14 amino acids long. Germline V gives CDR1 MNHEY, CDR2 SMNVEV (reference sequence). The CDR3 loop reads CASGQVSSYNEQFF. In nucleotides, the CDR3 is TGTGCCAGCGGGCAGGTGAGCTCCTACAATGAGCAGTTCTTC.

The genes are TRBV30 and TRBJ2-2, with D possibly matching TRBD2 (5 bases). Germline values: CDR1 GTSNPN, CDR2 SVGIG (reference sequence). The V and J ends lost 0 bases and 5 bases respectively, with 13 bases between them. This CDR3 region has 15 residues. The chain's CDR3 is CAWSVRGMETGELFF. CDR3 coding DNA: TGTGCCTGGAGTGTACGAGGGATGGAGACCGGGGAGCTGTTTTTT.

This clone has just a few counts. This sequence joins TRBV5-6 and TRBJ2-3; D might be TRBD2 (7 bases). V lost 6 bases, J lost 2 bases, and 16 bases lay in between. The CDR3 totals 15 residues. CDR1 SGHDT and CDR2 YYEEEE come from the germline V gene. The CDR3 region is CASTWGGANTDTQYF. In nucleotides, the CDR3 is TGTGCCAGCACCTGGGGGGGGGCGAACACAGATACGCAGTATTTT.

The chain has TRBV9 and TRBJ2-3; 10 bases are a match to TRBD2. Per germline, CDR1 SGDLS and CDR2 YYNGEE. The CDR3 runs 15 residues. With 3 bases clipped from V and 1 base from J, the junction kept 2 bases outside the gene matches. The CDR3 DNA is TGTGCCAGCAGCGCTAGCGGGGGACGCACAGATACGCAGTATTTT. This sequence encodes CASSASGGRTDTQYF.

Of note for this clone: The sample holds other DNA sequences that translate to the same CDR3. This chain connects TRBV4-2 to TRBJ2-5, with TRBD2 matching over 11 bases. With V trimmed by 1 base and J by 5 bases, 9 bases remained unmatched. CDR3 length equals 17 residues. Per the germline V gene, CDR1 is LGHNA and CDR2 is YNFKEQ. CDR3 coding DNA: TGTGCCAGCAGCCAAGTGCCCGCTAGCGGGGGGTCTGAGACCCAGTACTTC. Amino acid sequence: CASSQVPASGGSETQYF.

The chain uses TRBV2 and TRBJ1-2; TRBD1 is a possible D gene (6 bases). The CDR3 has 15 residues. Germline V gives CDR1 SNHLY, CDR2 FYNNEI. Trimming took off 7 bases at V and 3 bases at J, with 18 bases between the two ends. CDR3 residues: CASTRMGAAYYGYTF. CDR3 sequence (DNA): TGTGCCAGCACCCGAATGGGGGCGGCATACTATGGCTACACCTTC.

The CDR3 nucleotides read TGTGCCAGCAGCTTAATCAGCGGGCGAAGCAATCAGCCCCAGCATTTT. Translating gives CASSLISGRSNQPQHF. The chain carries TRBV5-5 and TRBJ1-5; D uncertain. CDR3 size: 16 residues. The germline V and J ends were trimmed by 2 bases and 1 base, with 13 bases remaining between them. Germline V gene data show CDR1 as SGHKS and CDR2 as YYEKEE (reference sequence). The full variable domain, in which reference TRBV5-5 and TRBJ1-5 provide the parts outside the CDR3, is DAGVTQSPTHLIKTRGQQVTLRCSPISGHKSVSWYQQVLGQGPQFIFQYYEKEERGRGNFPDRFSARQFPNYSSELNVNALLLGDSALYLCASSLISGRSNQPQHFGDGTRLSIL.

This chain uses TRBV15 with TRBJ2-3; 8 nucleotides line up with TRBD2. The CDR3 consists of 16 residues. CDR1 and CDR2 from the germline V gene are LNHNV and YYDKDF (reference sequence). V lost 0 bases and J lost 4; bases outside the gene matches: 6. CDR3 protein: CATSREYGGGSDTQYF. DNA of the CDR3: TGTGCCACCAGCAGAGAGTACGGGGGGGGTTCAGATACGCAGTATTTT.

The genes are TRBV9 and TRBJ2-7; 8 nucleotides agree with TRBD1. CDR1 SGDLS and CDR2 YYNGEE come from the germline V gene. The V gene end was trimmed by 7 bases and the J gene end by 0 bases; junction bases not matched to a gene: 0. The CDR3 sequence is 12 residues long. The chain's CDR3 is CASGTGSYEQYF. The CDR3 bases are TGTGCCAGCGGGACAGGCTCCTACGAGCAGTACTTC.